This T cell receptor (beta chain) stems from a study of blood T cell repertoires in COVID-19. V gave up 3 bases and J gave up 7 bases; unmatched junction bases: 17. CDR3 length equals 17 residues. Germline CDR1 is MNHEY and CDR2 is SMNVEV (reference sequence). Clones were sequenced by immunoSEQ multiplex PCR, and TCRdb holds only the in-frame ones, with some missing. The sample carries about 68,000 clones, roughly 88% recorded once. The source is a human donor in a cohort sampled during active COVID-19. The sequenced sample was peripheral blood. This chain joins TRBV27 and TRBJ1-2, with 7 bases fitting TRBD1. In DNA, the CDR3 is TGTGCCAGCAGTTTGACTCCCAGACAGGGAGGTAGCGGTGGCTACACCTTC. Amino acids: CASSLTPRQGGSGGYTF.